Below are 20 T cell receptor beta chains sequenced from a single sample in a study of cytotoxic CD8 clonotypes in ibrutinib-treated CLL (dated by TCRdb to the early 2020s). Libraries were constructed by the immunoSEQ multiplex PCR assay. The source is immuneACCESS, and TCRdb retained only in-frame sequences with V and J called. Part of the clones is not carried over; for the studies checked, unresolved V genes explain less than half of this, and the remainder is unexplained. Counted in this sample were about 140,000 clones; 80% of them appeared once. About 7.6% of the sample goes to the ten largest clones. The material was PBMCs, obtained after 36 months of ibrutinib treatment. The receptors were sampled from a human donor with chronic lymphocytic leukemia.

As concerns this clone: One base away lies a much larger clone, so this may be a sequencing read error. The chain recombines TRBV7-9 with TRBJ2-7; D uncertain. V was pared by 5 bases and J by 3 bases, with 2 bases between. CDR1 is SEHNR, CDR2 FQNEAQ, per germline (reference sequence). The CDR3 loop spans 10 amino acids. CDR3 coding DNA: TGTGCCAGCAGCGGCTACGAGCAGTACTTC. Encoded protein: CASSGYEQYF.

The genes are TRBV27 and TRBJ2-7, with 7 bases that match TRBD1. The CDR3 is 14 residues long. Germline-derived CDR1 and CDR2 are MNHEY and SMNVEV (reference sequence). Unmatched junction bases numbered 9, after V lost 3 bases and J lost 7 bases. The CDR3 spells CASSFIRGPREQYF. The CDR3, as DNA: TGTGCCAGCAGTTTTATAAGGGGGCCAAGGGAGCAGTACTTC.

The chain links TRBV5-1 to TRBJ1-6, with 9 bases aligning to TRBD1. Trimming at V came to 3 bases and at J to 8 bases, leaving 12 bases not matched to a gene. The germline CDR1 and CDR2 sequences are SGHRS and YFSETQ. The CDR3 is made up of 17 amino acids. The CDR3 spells CASSSGTGRFLHSPLHF. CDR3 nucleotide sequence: TGCGCCAGCAGCTCCGGGACAGGGAGGTTCCTCCATTCACCCCTCCACTTT.

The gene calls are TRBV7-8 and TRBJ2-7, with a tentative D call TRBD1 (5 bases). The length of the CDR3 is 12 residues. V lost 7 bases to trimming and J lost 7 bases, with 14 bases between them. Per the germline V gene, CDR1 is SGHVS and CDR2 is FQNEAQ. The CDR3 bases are TGTGCCAGCATCAATCAGGGTGGTGAGCAGTACTTC. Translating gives CASINQGGEQYF.

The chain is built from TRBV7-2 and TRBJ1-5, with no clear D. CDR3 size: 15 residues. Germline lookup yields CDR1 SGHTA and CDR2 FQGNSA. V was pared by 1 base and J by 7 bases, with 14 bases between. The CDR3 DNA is TGTGCCAGCAGCTTAGGAGGGATCGGGTGGCAGCCCCAGCATTTT. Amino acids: CASSLGGIGWQPQHF.

The CDR3 DNA is TGCGCCAGCAGCTTGATTAGTACAACTAATGAAAAACTGTTTTTT. Translated, it gives CASSLISTTNEKLFF. This chain links TRBV5-1 with TRBJ1-4; D gene unclear. CDR3 length: 15 amino acids. Trimming shortened V by 1 base and J by 0 bases, and 7 bases separated the two germline ends. CDR1 is SGHRS and CDR2 is YFSETQ in the germline V gene.

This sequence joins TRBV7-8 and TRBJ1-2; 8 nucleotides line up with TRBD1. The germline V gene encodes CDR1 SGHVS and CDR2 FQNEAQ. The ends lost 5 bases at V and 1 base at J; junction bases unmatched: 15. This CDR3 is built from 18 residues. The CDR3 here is CASSLPGADRAINYGYTF. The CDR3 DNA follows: TGTGCCAGCAGCCTACCCGGAGCGGACAGGGCCATTAACTATGGCTACACCTTC.

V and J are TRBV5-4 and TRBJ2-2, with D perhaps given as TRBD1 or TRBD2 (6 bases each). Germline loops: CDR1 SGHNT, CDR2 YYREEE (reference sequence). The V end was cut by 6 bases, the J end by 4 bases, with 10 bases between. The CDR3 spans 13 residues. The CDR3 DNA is TGTGCCAGCAATGGGGGGCGCACCGGGGAGCTGTTTTTT. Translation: CASNGGRTGELFF.

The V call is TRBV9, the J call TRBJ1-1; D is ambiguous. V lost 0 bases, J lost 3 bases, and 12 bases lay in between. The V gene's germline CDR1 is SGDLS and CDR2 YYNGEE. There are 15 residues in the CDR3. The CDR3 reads CASSVAPQRDTEAFF. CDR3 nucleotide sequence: TGTGCCAGCAGCGTAGCTCCGCAGAGAGACACTGAAGCTTTCTTT. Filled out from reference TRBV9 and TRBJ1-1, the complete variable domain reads DSGVTQTPKHLITATGQRVTLRCSPRSGDLSVYWYQQSLDQGLQFLIQYYNGEERAKGNILERFSAQQFPDLHSELNLSSLELGDSALYFCASSVAPQRDTEAFFGQGTRLTVV.

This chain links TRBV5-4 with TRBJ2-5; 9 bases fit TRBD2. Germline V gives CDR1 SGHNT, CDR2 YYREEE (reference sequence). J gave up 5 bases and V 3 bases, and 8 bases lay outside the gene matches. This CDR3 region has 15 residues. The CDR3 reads CASSSALAGVETQYF. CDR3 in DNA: TGTGCCAGCAGCTCAGCCTTAGCGGGGGTGGAGACCCAGTACTTC.

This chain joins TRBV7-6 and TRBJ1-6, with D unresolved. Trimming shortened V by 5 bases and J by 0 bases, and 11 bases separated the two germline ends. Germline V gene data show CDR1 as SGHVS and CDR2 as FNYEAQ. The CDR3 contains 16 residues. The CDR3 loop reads CASSPRGSSYNSPLHF. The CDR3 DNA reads TGTGCCAGCAGCCCACGCGGGAGCTCCTATAATTCACCCCTCCACTTT.

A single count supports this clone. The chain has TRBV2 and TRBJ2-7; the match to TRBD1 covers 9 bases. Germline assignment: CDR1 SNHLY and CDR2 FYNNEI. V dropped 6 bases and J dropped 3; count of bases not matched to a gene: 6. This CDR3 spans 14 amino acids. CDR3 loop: CASSSGTGYYEQYF. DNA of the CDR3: TGTGCCAGCAGCTCCGGGACAGGGTACTACGAGCAGTACTTC. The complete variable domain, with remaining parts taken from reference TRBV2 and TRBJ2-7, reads EPEVTQTPSHQVTQMGQEVILRCVPISNHLYFYWYRQILGQKVEFLVSFYNNEISEKSEIFDDQFSVERPDGSNFTLKIRSTKLEDSAMYFCASSSGTGYYEQYFGPGTRLTVT.

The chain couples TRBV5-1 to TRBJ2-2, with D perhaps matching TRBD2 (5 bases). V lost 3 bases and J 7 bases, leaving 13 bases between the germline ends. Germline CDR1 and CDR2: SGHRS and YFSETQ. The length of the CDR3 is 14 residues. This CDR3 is CASSSPTEGGELFF. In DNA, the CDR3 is TGCGCCAGCAGCTCTCCCACTGAGGGCGGGGAGCTGTTTTTT.

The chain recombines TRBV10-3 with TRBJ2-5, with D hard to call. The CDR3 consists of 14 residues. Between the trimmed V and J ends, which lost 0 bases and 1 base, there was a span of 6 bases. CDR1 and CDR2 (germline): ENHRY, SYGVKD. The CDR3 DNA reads TGTGCCATCAGTGAGTCGGCAGGCCAAGAGACCCAGTACTTC. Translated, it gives CAISESAGQETQYF.

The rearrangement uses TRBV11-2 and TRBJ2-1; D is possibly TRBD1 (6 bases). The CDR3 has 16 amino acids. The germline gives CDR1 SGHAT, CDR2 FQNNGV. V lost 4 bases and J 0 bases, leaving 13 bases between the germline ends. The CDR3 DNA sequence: TGTGCCAGCAGCTCTCAAACAGGGAACTCCTACAATGAGCAGTTCTTC. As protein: CASSSQTGNSYNEQFF.

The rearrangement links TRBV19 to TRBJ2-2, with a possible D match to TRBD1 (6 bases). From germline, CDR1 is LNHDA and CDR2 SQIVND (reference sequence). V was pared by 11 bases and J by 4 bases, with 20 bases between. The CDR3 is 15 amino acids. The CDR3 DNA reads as TGTGCCGGTACCCCCAGGGGCGCGGGCACCGGGGAGCTGTTTTTT. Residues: CAGTPRGAGTGELFF.

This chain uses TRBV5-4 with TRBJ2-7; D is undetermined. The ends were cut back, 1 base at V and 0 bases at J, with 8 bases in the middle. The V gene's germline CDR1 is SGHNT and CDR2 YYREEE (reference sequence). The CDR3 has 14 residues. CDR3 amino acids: CASSLLADSYEQYF. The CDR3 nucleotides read TGTGCCAGCAGCTTGTTGGCCGACTCCTACGAGCAGTACTTC.

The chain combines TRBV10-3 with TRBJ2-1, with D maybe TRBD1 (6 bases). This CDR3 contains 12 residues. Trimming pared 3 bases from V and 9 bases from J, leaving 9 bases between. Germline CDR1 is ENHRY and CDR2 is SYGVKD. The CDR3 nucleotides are TGTGCCATCAGTGAACAGGGTACTGAGCAGTTCTTC. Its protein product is CAISEQGTEQFF.

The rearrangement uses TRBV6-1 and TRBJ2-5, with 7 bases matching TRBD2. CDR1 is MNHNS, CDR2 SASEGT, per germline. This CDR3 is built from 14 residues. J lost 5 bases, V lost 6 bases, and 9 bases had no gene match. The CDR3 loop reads CASRRVGGGETQYF. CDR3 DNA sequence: TGTGCCAGCAGACGCGTTGGGGGAGGGGAGACCCAGTACTTC.

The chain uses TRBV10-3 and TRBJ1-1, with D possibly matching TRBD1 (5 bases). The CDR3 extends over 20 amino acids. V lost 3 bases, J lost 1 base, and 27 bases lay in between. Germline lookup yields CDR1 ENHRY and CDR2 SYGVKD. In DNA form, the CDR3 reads TGTGCCATCAGTGATAGGCAGGACCGGGACGAGTTTAGCAAGAACACTGAAGCTTTCTTT. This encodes CAISDRQDRDEFSKNTEAFF.